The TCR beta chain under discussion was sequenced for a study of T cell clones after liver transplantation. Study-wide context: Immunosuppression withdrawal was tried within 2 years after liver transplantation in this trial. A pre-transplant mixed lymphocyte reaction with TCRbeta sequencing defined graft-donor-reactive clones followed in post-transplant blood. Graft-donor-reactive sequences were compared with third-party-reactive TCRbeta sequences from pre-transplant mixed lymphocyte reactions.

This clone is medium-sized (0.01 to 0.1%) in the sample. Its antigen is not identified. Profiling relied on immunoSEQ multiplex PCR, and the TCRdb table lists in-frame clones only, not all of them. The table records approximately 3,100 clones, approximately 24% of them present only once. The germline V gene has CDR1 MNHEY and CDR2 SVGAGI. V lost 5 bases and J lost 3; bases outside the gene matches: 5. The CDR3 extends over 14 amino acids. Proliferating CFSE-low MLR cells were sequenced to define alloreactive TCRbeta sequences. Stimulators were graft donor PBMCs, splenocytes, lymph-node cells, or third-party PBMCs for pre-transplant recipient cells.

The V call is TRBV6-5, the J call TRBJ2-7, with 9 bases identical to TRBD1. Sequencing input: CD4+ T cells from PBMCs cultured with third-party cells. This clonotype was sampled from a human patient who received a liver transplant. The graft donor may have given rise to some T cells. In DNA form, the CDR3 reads TGTGCCAGCAGTACACGGACAGGGGTCTACGAGCAGTACTTC. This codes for CASSTRTGVYEQYF.